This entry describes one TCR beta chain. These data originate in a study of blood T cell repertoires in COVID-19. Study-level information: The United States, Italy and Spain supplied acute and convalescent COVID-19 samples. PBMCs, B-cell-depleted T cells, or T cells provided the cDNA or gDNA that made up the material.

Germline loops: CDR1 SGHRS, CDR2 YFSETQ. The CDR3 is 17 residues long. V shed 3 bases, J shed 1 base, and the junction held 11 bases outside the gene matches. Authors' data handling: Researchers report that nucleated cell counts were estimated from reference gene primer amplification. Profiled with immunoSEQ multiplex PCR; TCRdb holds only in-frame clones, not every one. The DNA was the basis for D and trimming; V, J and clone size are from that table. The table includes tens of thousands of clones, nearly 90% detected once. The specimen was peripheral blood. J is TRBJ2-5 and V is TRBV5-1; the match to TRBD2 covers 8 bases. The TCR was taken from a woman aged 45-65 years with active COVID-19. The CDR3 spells CASSSGTRKRGQETQYF. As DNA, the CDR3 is TGCGCCAGCAGCTCCGGGACTAGAAAAAGGGGCCAAGAGACCCAGTACTTC.